A selection of T cell receptor beta chains follows, all from one sample in a study of shared clonotypes between healthy human individuals. Produced via immunoSEQ multiplex PCR; TCRdb's table is partial and in-frame only. The sample has fewer than 700,000 clones; approximately 95% are singletons. The sample comprised naive CD8+ T cells sorted from blood. Receptors were obtained from a woman between 25 and 40 years old in good health. CDR3s include the opening cysteine and the closing phenylalanine or tryptophan. A D gene is named only where the DNA matches it firmly. Expanded clones get a size class; other rows say once, few or many, or leave the size out.

d_call	clone_size	j_call	v_call	cdr3_length	cdr3_aa	cdr3_nt
TRBD1	.	TRBJ2-7	TRBV27	15	CASSLTGTGNYEQYF	TGTGCCAGCAGTTTAACCGGGACAGGGAACTACGAGCAGTACTTC
.	.	TRBJ1-1	TRBV9	16	CASSAEGDLLNTEAFF	TGTGCCAGCAGCGCAGAGGGAGACCTACTGAACACTGAAGCTTTCTTT
.	.	TRBJ2-7	TRBV30	14	CAWSRQGGSYEQYF	TGTGCCTGGAGTCGTCAGGGGGGGAGCTACGAGCAGTACTTC
TRBD2	.	TRBJ2-7	TRBV7-8	15	CASSLDGGRAYEQYF	TGTGCCAGCAGCTTAGATGGCGGGAGGGCGTACGAGCAGTACTTC
TRBD1	once	TRBJ1-2	TRBV7-2	17	CASSKTGQGIYVYGYTF	TGTGCCAGCAGCAAGACGGGACAGGGGATCTATGTGTATGGCTACACCTTC
.	.	TRBJ1-3	TRBV6-1	13	CASSSTSGNTIYF	TGTGCCAGCAGTTCCACGTCTGGAAACACCATATATTTT
TRBD1	.	TRBJ2-1	TRBV27	15	CASSLETGGNNEQFF	TGTGCCAGCAGTTTGGAGACAGGGGGTAACAATGAGCAGTTCTTC
.	.	TRBJ1-1	TRBV19	18	CASSIKGSDTGFGGEAFF	TGTGCCAGTAGTATAAAAGGGAGTGACACTGGTTTCGGGGGTGAAGCTTTCTTT
.	.	TRBJ2-7	TRBV20-1	11	CSAAYIHEQYF	TGCAGTGCTGCCTACATCCACGAGCAGTACTTC
.	.	TRBJ1-1	TRBV30	13	CAWNQGLNTEAFF	TGTGCCTGGAACCAGGGCCTCAACACTGAAGCTTTCTTT
.	.	TRBJ2-7	TRBV27	14	CASSPRDGRHEQYF	TGTGCCAGCAGCCCCCGGGACGGGCGCCACGAGCAGTACTTC
TRBD1	.	TRBJ2-7	TRBV29-1	14	CSVGGTGGFYEQYF	TGCAGCGTGGGAGGGACAGGGGGTTTTTACGAGCAGTACTTC
.	once	TRBJ2-1	TRBV28	15	CASSLLAGIYNEQFF	TGTGCCAGCAGTTTACTTGCGGGAATCTACAATGAGCAGTTCTTC
.	.	TRBJ2-3	TRBV13	13	CASSLMATDTQYF	TGTGCCAGCAGCTTAATGGCGACAGATACGCAGTATTTT
.	.	TRBJ2-5	TRBV13	13	CASSLGELETQYF	TGTGCCAGCAGCTTGGGGGAGTTGGAGACCCAGTACTTC
.	.	TRBJ2-7	TRBV28	14	CASNLSGSPYEQYF	TGTGCCAGCAACTTGAGCGGGTCACCCTACGAGCAGTACTTC
TRBD2	.	TRBJ2-2	TRBV6-1	13	CASRRGSAGELFF	TGTGCCAGCCGTCGCGGGAGTGCCGGGGAGCTGTTTTTT
.	.	TRBJ1-2	TRBV9	15	CASSVAIGRVDGYTF	TGTGCCAGCAGCGTAGCCATCGGACGGGTCGATGGCTACACCTTC
.	.	TRBJ1-6	TRBV4-1	15	CASSHGGSYNSPLHF	TGCGCCAGCAGCCACGGGGGAAGCTATAATTCACCCCTCCACTTT
.	.	TRBJ2-4	TRBV5-8	15	CASTTPGAQWNIQYF	TGTGCCAGCACCACCCCGGGCGCCCAATGGAACATTCAGTACTTC
.	.	TRBJ2-7	TRBV18	17	CASSQKVLSVDGYEQYF	TGTGCCAGCTCACAAAAAGTGTTATCTGTAGACGGCTACGAGCAGTACTTC
TRBD1	.	TRBJ1-2	TRBV27	17	CASSSAQGARNNYGYTF	TGTGCCAGCAGTTCGGCCCAGGGGGCCCGAAATAACTATGGCTACACCTTC
.	.	TRBJ1-1	TRBV5-8	16	CASSTGRGRMNTEAFF	TGTGCCAGCAGCACCGGGAGGGGCAGGATGAACACTGAAGCTTTCTTT
.	.	TRBJ2-7	TRBV27	13	CASSLYLLGEQYF	TGTGCCAGCAGTTTATATTTGCTCGGGGAGCAGTACTTC
TRBD1	.	TRBJ1-3	TRBV28	13	CASSPQGINTIYF	TGTGCCAGCAGCCCACAGGGGATAAACACCATATATTTT
.	.	TRBJ2-2	TRBV10-1	12	CASSDLDGELFF	TGCGCCAGCAGTGATTTGGACGGGGAGCTGTTTTTT
.	.	TRBJ1-3	TRBV2	15	CASSEAGQGQYTIYF	TGTGCCAGCAGTGAAGCGGGGCAGGGGCAATACACCATATATTTT
.	.	TRBJ2-7	TRBV6-5	14	CASASSQGIGEQYF	TGTGCCAGCGCTTCAAGTCAAGGAATAGGGGAGCAGTACTTC
.	.	TRBJ2-1	TRBV28	12	CASSLRYNEQFF	TGTGCCAGCAGTTTAAGGTACAATGAGCAGTTCTTC
.	few	TRBJ1-2	TRBV4-2	14	CASSLVQLDDGYTF	TGTGCCAGCAGCCTCGTACAGCTGGATGATGGCTACACCTTC
.	.	TRBJ2-7	TRBV2	12	CASKQPTYEQYF	TGTGCCAGCAAGCAACCCACCTACGAGCAGTACTTC
TRBD1	.	TRBJ1-5	TRBV28	16	CASSFLTGAVTQPQHF	TGTGCCAGCAGTTTCTTGACAGGGGCCGTCACTCAGCCCCAGCATTTT
.	.	TRBJ2-2	TRBV2	14	CASSDPGNTGELFF	TGTGCCAGCAGTGATCCAGGGAACACCGGGGAGCTGTTTTTT
TRBD1	.	TRBJ2-3	TRBV7-9	14	CASSWGQGVDTQYF	TGTGCCAGCAGCTGGGGACAGGGAGTAGATACGCAGTATTTT
.	.	TRBJ2-1	TRBV7-3	13	CASEGLTDNEQFF	TGTGCCAGCGAGGGACTTACAGACAATGAGCAGTTCTTC
.	.	TRBJ2-1	TRBV5-1	15	CASSERQSSYNEQFF	TGCGCCAGCAGCGAAAGACAGAGCTCCTACAATGAGCAGTTCTTC
.	.	TRBJ1-5	TRBV9	14	CASSGSGMGQPQHF	TGTGCCAGCAGCGGATCAGGGATGGGTCAGCCCCAGCATTTT
TRBD2	once	TRBJ2-3	TRBV27	15	CASSSTSGRTDTQYF	TGTGCCAGCAGTTCGACTAGCGGGAGAACAGATACGCAGTATTTT
.	once	TRBJ2-1	TRBV7-3	15	CASSSQPTSYNEQFF	TGTGCCAGCAGCTCACAACCGACTAGCTACAATGAGCAGTTCTTC
.	.	TRBJ1-1	TRBV9	14	CASSVDGSNTEAFF	TGTGCCAGCAGCGTAGACGGCTCGAACACTGAAGCTTTCTTT